The T cell receptor (beta chain) under discussion was sequenced for a study of beta chain features in type 1 diabetes (dated by TCRdb to about 2018). Some background on the complete study: Mean age, gender distribution, total cell number and subset yield did not differ between patients and healthy donors. A total of over 90,000,000 sorted cells were examined across all samples, and a strong correlation was observed between cell number per subset and RNA yield. The study compared TCRB repertoires of sorted circulating CD4+ T cell subsets between recently diagnosed type 1 diabetes patients and matched healthy donors. Naive and central memory subsets were obtained from all 30 or so donors, but regulatory and stem cell-like memory subsets were isolated from only 8 patients and 8 healthy donors.

On this clone itself: Its antigen remains unidentified. No much larger clone is present one base from it, and per-base qualities are unavailable.

The study at large found these results: Patients with type 1 diabetes made fewer insertions and deleted more nucleotides at VDJ recombination sites, implying thymic rearrangement abnormalities. Only small numbers of individuals were included in the HLA sub-analyses, which left unresolved whether HLA type had any influence on TCRB rearrangement. In all four CD4+ subsets, TCRB CDR3 length was moderately but significantly shorter in type 1 diabetes patients. Sequencing cDNA rather than genomic DNA could over-represent highly expressing activated cells, although activation and CD3 levels did not differ between groups. PCR may preferentially amplify shorter templates, but because patient and control samples were amplified and corrected together, any resulting skew would affect both groups equally. Naive, central memory and regulatory TCRB repertoires appeared to be more alike among patients than among healthy donors.

Per the germline V gene, SGDLS is the CDR1 and YYNGEE is the CDR2. V and J are trimmed by 4 bases and 5 bases, and the gene matches miss 8 bases of the junction. Inclusive of the bounding cysteine and phenylalanine, the CDR3 is 15 residues long. The entry retains the CDR3 DNA only, 45 bases that are in frame from base 1. The entire amount of isolated RNA was reverse transcribed using the High Capacity cDNA Reverse Transcription Kit, so the sequenced TCRB transcripts were expressed ones. Deep immunoSEQ sequencing was performed on naive, central memory and regulatory T cell samples, with an average of roughly 3.5 million total reads per sample. After sorted cells were lysed in RLT buffer, RNA was extracted with DNase-treated RNeasy Micro or Mini kits, with the choice depending on cell number. Each cell subset was processed separately to prevent cross-contamination, with patient and healthy donor samples processed together. Using the immunoSEQ multiplex PCR, TCRB sequences were amplified from cDNA into 87-bp fragments spanning the CDR3 region. Sequencing of the amplicons was done on the Illumina HiSeq platform. The published analysis was carried out like this. Synthetic template baselines were used to correct PCR bias computationally, reads within Hamming distance 2 were collapsed, and singletons that could not be merged were discarded. Reads were aligned against IMGT so that V, D and J genes, CDR3 length and insertions or deletions at six rearrangement sites could be assigned. Within each subset, clonotype counts were normalized to sorted cell number, and only after that were true diversity and Gini coefficients computed with the tcR R package. Repertoire sharing was quantified using the overlap coefficient calculated on TCRB nucleotide sequences. Out-of-frame TCRB sequences from naive cells were analyzed as a proxy for the pre-selection repertoire. The immuneACCESS repertoire file appears here via TCRdb, limited to in-frame rearrangements. These files lack a portion of the clones; in checked studies, under half of the deficit traces to unresolved V genes, and the cause of the others is not known. V and J calls and clone size are those listed in that table; D and trimming were worked out from the DNA. This sample is represented by approximately 250,000 clones; 16% of them were singletons. The leading ten clones occupy 0.065% to 0.095% of the sample.

A single peripheral blood draw of 90 to 150 mL on average was collected from each donor into heparinised tubes. A BD FACSAria II was used to sort naive, central memory, regulatory and stem cell-like memory CD4+ T cells with a panel that included CD45RO, CCR7, CD25, CD127, CD95 and CD27. A purity above 95% was achieved for all sorted populations. PBMCs were isolated right away by Lymphoprep density gradient centrifugation and were stained directly, without culture. So that batch effects would be minimized, each experiment stained and sorted samples in pairs, pairing one healthy donor with one patient.

The sequencing sample was made of naive CD4+ T cells from blood. Per the publication, the cell subset or site label means: true naive CD4+ T cells. The chain is encoded by TRBV9 joined to TRBJ2-5; the central 10 bases match TRBD2. The receptor was isolated from a young man with type 1 diabetes. The bases are TGTGCCAGCAGCTCCGCTGGGACTAGCGCGGAGACCCAGTACTTC. This is translated as CASSSAGTSAETQYF.